Below, 2 T cell receptor beta chains from the same sample are listed, as sequenced in a study of shared clonotypes between healthy human individuals. Measured with immunoSEQ multiplex PCR; TCRdb has only the in-frame clones, and not every one. The table has under 600,000 clones, 95% to 98% seen once; the top ten hold approximately 0.33%. Naive CD8 cells were CD45RO-negative, positively selected for CCR7, excluding terminally differentiated effector memory CD45RA+ cells. The sequencing input was naive CD8+ T cells sorted from blood. These receptors all come from a man aged 25 to 40 in good health.

This sequence joins TRBV4-2 and TRBJ2-1, with 7 bases aligning to TRBD2. Per germline, CDR1 LGHNA and CDR2 YNFKEQ. The CDR3 extends over 16 amino acids. V trimming: 4 bases; J trimming: 7 bases; junction bases outside the gene matches: 13. The CDR3 sequence is CASSPTAGGSHNEQFF. The CDR3 DNA reads TGTGCCAGCAGCCCTACAGCTGGCGGGAGTCATAATGAGCAGTTCTTC.

This rearrangement joins TRBV27 to TRBJ2-3; D possibly corresponds to TRBD2 (5 bases). CDR3 length: 15 residues. With 5 bases removed from V and 4 bases from J, the gap between germline ends came to 16 bases. In germline, CDR1 is MNHEY, CDR2 SMNVEV (reference sequence). The DNA of the CDR3 is TGTGCCAGCAGTCCCCACGGGGAATTCCCAGATACGCAGTATTTT. It yields the protein CASSPHGEFPDTQYF.